These 32 T cell receptor beta chains originate from one sample sequenced in a study of technical replicates of blood from several donors. Profiling relied on immunoSEQ multiplex PCR, and the TCRdb table lists in-frame clones only, not all of them. The table has approximately 51,000 clones, 93% seen once. What was sequenced was PBMCs. These receptors were taken from a human donor in good health. Some clones in this sample may be carry-over from other donors' samples.

The genes are TRBV27 and TRBJ1-5; 7 nucleotides align to TRBD1. The germline CDR1 and CDR2 sequences are MNHEY and SMNVEV (reference sequence). CDR3 length equals 14 residues. V lost 3 bases and J lost 3; bases outside the gene matches: 2. The CDR3 sequence is CASSFTGVNQPQHF. The CDR3 DNA reads as TGTGCCAGCAGTTTTACAGGGGTCAATCAGCCCCAGCATTTT.

This chain connects TRBV18 to TRBJ2-5; 15 bases agree with TRBD2. The CDR3 covers 17 residues. CDR1 is KGHSH and CDR2 is LQKENI in the germline V gene. Unmatched junction bases numbered 2, after V lost 1 base and J lost 2 bases. This CDR3 is CASSPRTSGRGQETQYF. CDR3 sequence (DNA): TGTGCCAGCTCACCACGGACTAGCGGGAGGGGGCAAGAGACCCAGTACTTC.

The J gene is TRBJ1-6, the V gene TRBV2; D is unresolved. The CDR3 is made up of 13 amino acids. Trimming removed 8 bases at V and 5 bases at J, with 10 bases between. CDR1 is SNHLY, CDR2 FYNNEI, per germline. This chain's CDR3 is CASEKSNNSPLHF. In DNA, the CDR3 is TGTGCCAGCGAGAAAAGTAATAATTCACCCCTCCACTTT.

The V call is TRBV29-1, the J call TRBJ2-7; 7 positions match TRBD1. Germline trimming cut 0 bases from V and 3 bases from J; bases unmatched to any gene: 8. CDR3 length equals 15 residues. Germline V CDR1 and CDR2: SQVTM, ANQGSEA. The CDR3 loop reads CSVEDMRPGGYEQYF. The CDR3 DNA sequence: TGCAGCGTTGAAGACATGCGCCCAGGGGGCTACGAGCAGTACTTC.

The chain uses TRBV4-2 and TRBJ2-7, with D hard to call. The CDR3 spans 11 residues. Germline assignment: CDR1 LGHNA and CDR2 YNFKEQ. Trimming took off 3 bases at V and 4 bases at J, with 4 bases between the two ends. The CDR3, as DNA: TGTGCCAGCAGCCAGAGGTACGAGCAGTACTTC. It encodes CASSQRYEQYF.

In this sample, this clone turned up a few times. The chain carries TRBV6-6 and TRBJ2-2; TRBD1 matches 8 bases. This CDR3 region has 15 residues. V was pared by 6 bases and J by 4 bases, with 7 bases of the junction left unmatched. Germline V CDR1 and CDR2: MNHNY, SVGAGI (reference sequence). In DNA, the CDR3 is TGTGCCAGCAGCCTAACAGGGGGAAGCACCGGGGAGCTGTTTTTT. It codes for CASSLTGGSTGELFF.

This sequence joins TRBV7-2 and TRBJ2-1; 9 positions agree with TRBD2. The J segment lost 11 bases and the V segment lost 1 base, leaving 6 bases of the junction unmatched. Germline V gene sequence: CDR1 SGHTA, CDR2 FQGNSA. The CDR3 sequence is 14 residues long. The DNA for the CDR3 is TGTGCCAGCAGCTTAGGTCCTAGCGGGAAGCAGCAGTTCTTC. This encodes CASSLGPSGKQQFF.

The rearrangement joins TRBV7-9 to TRBJ2-7; TRBD1 might be the D (5 bases). The germline V gene encodes CDR1 SEHNR and CDR2 FQNEAQ (reference sequence). V gave up 1 base and J gave up 3 bases, with 10 bases separating them. The CDR3 extends over 14 amino acids. Written as DNA, the CDR3 is TGTGCCAGCAGCTTAGGCTCAGGGTTCTACGAGCAGTACTTC. The encoded protein is CASSLGSGFYEQYF.

CDR3 loop: CASSLWTSGMVQETQYF. The DNA of the CDR3 is TGTGCCAGCAGTTTATGGACTAGCGGGATGGTCCAAGAGACCCAGTACTTC. The chain couples TRBV28 to TRBJ2-5; 11 nucleotides agree with TRBD2. The V segment lost 0 bases and the J segment 1 base; nucleotides outside the gene matches: 4. CDR1 is MDHEN, CDR2 SYDVKM, per germline. The CDR3 length is 17 residues. The full variable domain, with the rest looked up from reference TRBV28 and TRBJ2-5, is DVKVTQSSRYLVKRTGEKVFLECVQDMDHENMFWYRQDPGLGLRLIYFSYDVKMKEKGDIPEGYSVSREKKERFSLILESASTNQTSMYLCASSLWTSGMVQETQYFGPGTRLLVL.

The gene calls are TRBV4-1 and TRBJ2-1; D is perhaps TRBD2 (5 bases). Germline assignment: CDR1 MGHRA and CDR2 YSYEKL. The CDR3 length is 16 residues. V gave up 4 bases and J gave up 7 bases, with 20 bases separating them. The chain's CDR3 is CASSRGDSSPGNEQFF. CDR3 bases: TGCGCCAGCAGCCGTGGCGACTCCTCCCCGGGGAATGAGCAGTTCTTC.

V usage is TRBV5-4 and J usage is TRBJ2-1; 10 bases are shared with TRBD2. The CDR3 contains 15 residues. Looked up from germline, CDR1 is SGHNT and CDR2 is YYREEE (reference sequence). Germline trimming cut 2 bases from V and 7 bases from J; bases unmatched to any gene: 6. In DNA form, the CDR3 reads TGTGCCAGCAGCTTAGCGGGGGGGCGGTGGAATGAGCAGTTCTTC. Its protein is CASSLAGGRWNEQFF.

The rearrangement joins TRBV6-5 to TRBJ2-5, with D perhaps matching TRBD2 (5 bases). V was cut by 11 bases and J by 4 bases, with 14 bases left in between. The germline CDR1 and CDR2 sequences are MNHEY and SVGAGI. The CDR3 is 12 residues long. Written as DNA, the CDR3 is TGTGCCGTTCGAGCGGAAATAGAGACCCAGTACTTC. The encoded protein is CAVRAEIETQYF.

The V call is TRBV5-6, the J call TRBJ2-6, with D tentatively TRBD1 (5 bases). There are 15 residues in the CDR3. Trimming left V 4 bases short and J 4 bases short, with 12 bases between. Germline V gives CDR1 SGHDT, CDR2 YYEEEE. The CDR3 sequence is CASSAQGPGANVLTF. In nucleotides, the CDR3 is TGTGCCAGCAGCGCGCAGGGTCCCGGGGCCAACGTCCTGACTTTC.

This rearrangement joins TRBV2 to TRBJ1-5; TRBD1 matches at 11 bases. The germline CDR1 and CDR2 sequences are SNHLY and FYNNEI. J lost 6 bases, V lost 7 bases, and 8 bases had no gene match. The CDR3 spans 15 residues. The chain's CDR3 is CASTRDRGNFQPQHF. The CDR3 DNA follows: TGTGCCAGCACACGGGACAGGGGGAACTTTCAGCCCCAGCATTTT.

The gene calls are TRBV9 and TRBJ1-1; D is possibly TRBD1 (6 bases). The CDR3 contains 15 residues. V lost 0 bases, J lost 4 bases, and 13 bases lay in between. Germline values: CDR1 SGDLS, CDR2 YYNGEE. The CDR3, as DNA: TGTGCCAGCAGCGTAGGATCAGGGGTCCCCACTGAAGCTTTCTTT. Residues: CASSVGSGVPTEAFF.

V usage is TRBV5-4 and J usage is TRBJ2-7; TRBD2 matches 7 bases. Per the germline V gene, CDR1 is SGHNT and CDR2 is YYREEE (reference sequence). This CDR3 has 11 residues. Unmatched junction bases numbered 4, after V lost 5 bases and J lost 8 bases. CDR3 loop: CASRAGGKQYF. In nucleotides, the CDR3 is TGTGCCAGCAGGGCCGGGGGGAAGCAGTACTTC. The full variable domain, completed using reference TRBV5-4 and TRBJ2-7, is ETGVTQSPTHLIKTRGQQVTLRCSSQSGHNTVSWYQQALGQGPQFIFQYYREEENGRGNFPPRFSGLQFPNYSSELNVNALELDDSALYLCASRAGGKQYFGPGTRLTVT.

V usage is TRBV29-1 and J usage is TRBJ2-7; 10 bases fit TRBD2. With 2 bases clipped from V and 3 bases from J, the junction kept 4 bases outside the gene matches. Germline V gene data show CDR1 as SQVTM and CDR2 as ANQGSEA. This CDR3 is 14 amino acids long. CDR3 nucleotides: TGCAGCGTTGAAAGGGCTAGCGGGAGCTACGAGCAGTACTTC. This encodes CSVERASGSYEQYF.

V gene TRBV27 combines with J gene TRBJ1-1; the D gene is possibly TRBD1 (5 bases). The germline V gene has CDR1 MNHEY and CDR2 SMNVEV (reference sequence). The CDR3 sequence is 16 residues long. V was cut by 6 bases and J by 1 base, with 18 bases left in between. The CDR3 spells CASSLLGLTGNTEAFF. The CDR3 nucleotides read TGTGCCAGCAGCCTATTGGGCCTTACAGGGAACACTGAAGCTTTCTTT.

The rearrangement links TRBV18 to TRBJ1-2; 7 positions match TRBD1. Germline trimming cut 0 bases from V and 7 bases from J; bases unmatched to any gene: 8. From germline, CDR1 is KGHSH and CDR2 LQKENI. The CDR3 covers 15 residues. CDR3 loop: CASSPPSRGPGGYTF. The CDR3, as DNA: TGTGCCAGCTCACCACCCTCAAGGGGGCCGGGTGGCTACACCTTC.

The chain links TRBV6-6 to TRBJ2-7; TRBD1 might be the D (6 bases). V shed 2 bases and J shed 2 bases, with 16 bases lying between them. The germline V gene has CDR1 MNHNY and CDR2 SVGAGI (reference sequence). The CDR3 spans 16 residues. CDR3 coding DNA: TGTGCCAGCAGTTACCGCCTGCTACAGGGAGCCTACGAGCAGTACTTC. It specifies CASSYRLLQGAYEQYF.

The CDR3 DNA is TGTGCCAGCTCACCCCAACAGGGGCCAACTGAAGCTTTCTTT. Amino acid sequence: CASSPQQGPTEAFF. V and J are TRBV18 and TRBJ1-1, with TRBD1 matching over 7 bases. CDR3 length: 14 residues. Germline CDR1 reads KGHSH; CDR2 reads LQKENI. Trimming at V came to 3 bases and at J to 5 bases, leaving 6 bases not matched to a gene. Filled out from reference TRBV18 and TRBJ1-1, the complete variable domain reads NAGVMQNPRHLVRRRGQEARLRCSPMKGHSHVYWYRQLPEEGLKFMVYLQKENIIDESGMPKERFSAEFPKEGPSILRIQQVVRGDSAAYFCASSPQQGPTEAFFGQGTRLTVV.

The chain has TRBV11-2 and TRBJ1-4; 10 nucleotides agree with TRBD1. From germline, CDR1 is SGHAT and CDR2 FQNNGV. The CDR3 totals 14 residues. J gave up 7 bases and V 5 bases, and 4 bases lay outside the gene matches. CDR3 in amino acids: CASSPDRGREKLFF. The CDR3 DNA is TGTGCCAGCAGCCCCGACAGGGGGCGTGAAAAACTGTTTTTT.

The V call is TRBV10-3, the J call TRBJ1-6; TRBD1 might be the D (5 bases). CDR1 ENHRY and CDR2 SYGVKD come from the germline V gene. The V end was cut by 6 bases, the J end by 5 bases, with 11 bases between. The CDR3 is made up of 14 amino acids. This CDR3 reads CAIRGDFNNSPLHF. CDR3 nucleotide sequence: TGTGCCATCAGGGGGGACTTCAATAATTCACCCCTCCACTTT.

V and J are TRBV7-9 and TRBJ2-3; 7 nucleotides match TRBD2. In germline, CDR1 is SEHNR, CDR2 FQNEAQ (reference sequence). The V gene end was trimmed by 5 bases and the J gene end by 4 bases; junction bases not matched to a gene: 12. CDR3 length equals 16 residues. CDR3: CASSLSGGRRADTQYF. The CDR3 DNA reads TGTGCCAGCAGCCTGAGTGGCGGGAGAAGAGCAGATACGCAGTATTTT.

The chain links TRBV6-1 to TRBJ1-3, with TRBD1 matching 9 bases. Germline assignment: CDR1 MNHNS and CDR2 SASEGT. This CDR3 contains 15 residues. Unmatched junction bases numbered 7, after V lost 6 bases and J lost 4 bases. CDR3 DNA: TGTGCCAGCAGACCGGACAGGGGTTACGGAAACACCATATATTTT. This gives the protein CASRPDRGYGNTIYF.

The chain carries TRBV4-1 and TRBJ1-5; TRBD1 is a possible D gene (5 bases). Germline lookup yields CDR1 MGHRA and CDR2 YSYEKL. CDR3 size: 15 residues. The ends were cut back, 3 bases at V and 9 bases at J, with 18 bases in the middle. The CDR3 protein is CASSQEDSLAWPQHF. The CDR3 DNA reads TGCGCCAGCAGCCAGGAAGACAGCCTCGCATGGCCCCAGCATTTT.

The chain links TRBV27 to TRBJ2-3; 12 nucleotides agree with TRBD1. V lost 3 bases, J lost 1 base, and 17 bases stayed unmatched. The CDR3 is 21 residues long. Germline-derived CDR1 and CDR2 are MNHEY and SMNVEV (reference sequence). CDR3 coding DNA: TGTGCCAGCAGTTTGCGGCCCGGCGGGACAGGGGGCGGACGGCGCACAGATACGCAGTATTTT. Translated, it gives CASSLRPGGTGGGRRTDTQYF.

This clone was seen once. The chain carries TRBV4-3 and TRBJ2-7; D perhaps matches TRBD1 (5 bases). This CDR3 has 13 amino acids. Germline CDR1 and CDR2: LGHNA and YSLEER. V dropped 1 base and J dropped 12 bases, with 16 bases sitting between them. CDR3 nucleotides: TGCGCCAGCAGCCAAGCCCCAGGGCCCGAACTGTACTTC. Residues: CASSQAPGPELYF.

V is TRBV9 and J is TRBJ1-6; possible D gene TRBD1, 6 bases. Trimming removed 0 bases at V and 10 bases at J, with 17 bases between. The CDR3 extends over 16 amino acids. Germline V lookup: CDR1 SGDLS, CDR2 YYNGEE. CDR3 amino acids: CASSVDQGRGESPLHF. CDR3 bases: TGTGCCAGCAGCGTAGATCAGGGGCGTGGGGAATCACCCCTCCACTTT.

The genes are TRBV7-9 and TRBJ1-4; D uncertain. V was shortened by 4 bases and J by 0 bases, with 15 bases between the two germline ends. Germline V gene data show CDR1 as SEHNR and CDR2 as FQNEAQ (reference sequence). This CDR3 spans 17 amino acids. The CDR3 DNA reads as TGTGCCAGCAGCTCCGGGGATTGGTTCACAACTAATGAAAAACTGTTTTTT. This codes for CASSSGDWFTTNEKLFF.

CDR3 in amino acids: CASSPPTTYEQYF. The CDR3 DNA follows: TGTGCCAGCTCACCACCGACAACCTACGAGCAGTACTTC. The chain is built from TRBV18 and TRBJ2-7; no clear D gene. CDR1 is KGHSH and CDR2 is LQKENI in the germline V gene. The V and J ends lost 0 bases and 2 bases respectively, with 5 bases between them. The CDR3 runs 13 residues.

This clone was seen a few times. This rearrangement joins TRBV7-2 to TRBJ2-3, with 10 bases matching TRBD2. CDR3 length: 15 residues. Germline V gene sequence: CDR1 SGHTA, CDR2 FQGNSA. The junction had 5 bases not matched to a gene; V was cut back by 5 bases and J by 3 bases. The DNA for the CDR3 is TGTGCCAGCAGCCCTAGCGGGAGTAGAACAGATACGCAGTATTTT. The encoded protein is CASSPSGSRTDTQYF. The entire variable domain, with the rest obtained from reference TRBV7-2 and TRBJ2-3, is as follows: GAGVSQSPSNKVTEKGKDVELRCDPISGHTALYWYRQSLGQGLEFLIYFQGNSAPDKSGLPSDRFSAERTGGSVSTLTIQRTQQEDSAVYLCASSPSGSRTDTQYFGPGTRLTVL.